This TCR beta chain was identified during a study of post-analysis software for immune sequencing data. Study context: Relapsing-remitting, secondary progressive and progressive-relapsing multiple sclerosis courses were included. Study-wide results and limits: Multiple sclerosis was associated with a significant reduction in normalized Chao1 diversity relative to controls. Same-batch preparations were strongly co-clustered by F measure. TRBV segments more frequent in patients than in controls numbered roughly five and included TRBV5-6, TRBV5-1 and TRBV20-1.

Every TCR beta cDNA library bore unique molecular identifiers. TCRdb re-called the PCR reads with MiXCR, one entry per CDR3 protein. Here the sample spans hundreds of thousands of distinct CDR3 sequences, roughly half being singletons. Germline CDR1 is SQVTM and CDR2 is ANQGSEA. This CDR3 has 14 residues. Trimming stripped 3 bases from V and 3 bases from J, with 13 bases between. Comment on this clonotype: Its antigen is as yet unknown.

The material sequenced was blood. This sequence originates from a girl aged 5-17 years with multiple sclerosis. The V gene is TRBV29-1, the J gene TRBJ2-3; maybe TRBD2 (5 bases). The chain's CDR3 is CSVEPLTRTDTQYF. The CDR3, as DNA: TGCAGCGTTGAGCCCCTAACTAGGACAGATACGCAGTATTTT.